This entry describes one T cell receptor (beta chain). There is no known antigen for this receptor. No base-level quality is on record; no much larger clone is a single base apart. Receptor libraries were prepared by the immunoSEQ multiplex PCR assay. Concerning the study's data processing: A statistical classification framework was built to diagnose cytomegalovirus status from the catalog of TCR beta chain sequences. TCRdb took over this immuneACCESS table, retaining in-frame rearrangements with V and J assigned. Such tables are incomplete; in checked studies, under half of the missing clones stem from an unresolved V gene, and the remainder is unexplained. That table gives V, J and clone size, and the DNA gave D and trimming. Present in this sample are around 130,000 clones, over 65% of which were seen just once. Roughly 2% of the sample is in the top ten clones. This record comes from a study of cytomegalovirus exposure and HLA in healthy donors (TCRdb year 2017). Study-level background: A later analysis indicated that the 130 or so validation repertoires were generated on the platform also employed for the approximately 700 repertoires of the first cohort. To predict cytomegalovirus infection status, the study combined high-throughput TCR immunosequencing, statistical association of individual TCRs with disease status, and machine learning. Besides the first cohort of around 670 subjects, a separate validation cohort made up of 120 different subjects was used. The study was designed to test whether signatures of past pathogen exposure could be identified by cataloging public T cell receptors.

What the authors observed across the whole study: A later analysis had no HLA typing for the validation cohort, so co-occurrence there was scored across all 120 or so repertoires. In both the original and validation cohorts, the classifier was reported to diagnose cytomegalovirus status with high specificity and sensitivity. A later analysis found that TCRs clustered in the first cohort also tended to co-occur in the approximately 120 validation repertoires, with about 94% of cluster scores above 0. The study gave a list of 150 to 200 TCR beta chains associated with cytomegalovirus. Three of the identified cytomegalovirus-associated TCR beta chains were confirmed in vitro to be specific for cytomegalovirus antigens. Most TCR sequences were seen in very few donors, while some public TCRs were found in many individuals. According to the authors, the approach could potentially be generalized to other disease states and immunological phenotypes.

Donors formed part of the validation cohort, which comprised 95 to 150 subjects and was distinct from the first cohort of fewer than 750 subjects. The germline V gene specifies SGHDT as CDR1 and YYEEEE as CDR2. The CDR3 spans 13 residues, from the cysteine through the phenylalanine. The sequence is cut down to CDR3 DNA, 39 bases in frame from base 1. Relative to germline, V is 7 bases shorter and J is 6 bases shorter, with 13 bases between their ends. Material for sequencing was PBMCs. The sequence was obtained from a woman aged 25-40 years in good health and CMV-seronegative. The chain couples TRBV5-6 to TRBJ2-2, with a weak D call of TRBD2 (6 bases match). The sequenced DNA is TGTGCCAGCGGAGGGGAAAGAGCCGGGGAGCTGTTTTTT. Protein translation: CASGGERAGELFF.